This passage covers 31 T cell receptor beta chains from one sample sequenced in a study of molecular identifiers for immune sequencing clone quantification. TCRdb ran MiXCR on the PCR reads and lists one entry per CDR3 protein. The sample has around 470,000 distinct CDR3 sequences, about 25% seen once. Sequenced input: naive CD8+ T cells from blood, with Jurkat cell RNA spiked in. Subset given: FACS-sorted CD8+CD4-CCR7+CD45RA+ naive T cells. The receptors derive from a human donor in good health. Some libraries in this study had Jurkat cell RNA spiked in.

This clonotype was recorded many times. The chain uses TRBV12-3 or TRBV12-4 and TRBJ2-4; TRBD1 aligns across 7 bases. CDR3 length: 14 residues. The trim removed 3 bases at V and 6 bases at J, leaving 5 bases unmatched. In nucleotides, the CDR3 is TGTGCCAGCAGTTTTGGTCAGGGGGTAAACATTCAGTACTTC. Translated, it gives CASSFGQGVNIQYF.

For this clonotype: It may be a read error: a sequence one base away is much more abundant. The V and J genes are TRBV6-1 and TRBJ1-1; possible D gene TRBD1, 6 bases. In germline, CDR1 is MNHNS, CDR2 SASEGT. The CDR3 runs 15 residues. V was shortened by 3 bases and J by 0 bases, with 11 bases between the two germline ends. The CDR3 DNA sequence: TGTGCCAGCAGTGACGCGACAGGTCTGAACACTGAAGCTTTCTTT. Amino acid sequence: CASSDATGLNTEAFF.

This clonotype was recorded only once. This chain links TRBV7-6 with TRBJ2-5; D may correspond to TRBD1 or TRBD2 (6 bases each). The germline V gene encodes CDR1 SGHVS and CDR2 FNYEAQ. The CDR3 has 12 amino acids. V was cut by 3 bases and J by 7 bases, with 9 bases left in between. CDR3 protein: CASSFEGGTQYF. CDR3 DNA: TGTGCCAGCAGCTTTGAGGGGGGGACCCAGTACTTC.

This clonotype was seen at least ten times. The DNA for the CDR3 is TGTGCCAGCTCAGCGGATCCGACAGATACGCAGTATTTT. It specifies CASSADPTDTQYF. The gene calls are TRBV18 and TRBJ2-3; no clear D gene. CDR1 KGHSH and CDR2 LQKENI come from the germline V gene. Trimming removed 5 bases from V and 3 bases from J, with 9 bases in between. This CDR3 spans 13 amino acids.

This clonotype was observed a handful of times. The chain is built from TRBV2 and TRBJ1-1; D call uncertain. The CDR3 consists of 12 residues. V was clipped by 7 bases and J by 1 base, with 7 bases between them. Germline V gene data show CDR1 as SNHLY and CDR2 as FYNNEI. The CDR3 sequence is CASIRANTEAFF. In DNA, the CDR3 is TGTGCCAGCATCCGGGCGAACACTGAAGCTTTCTTT.

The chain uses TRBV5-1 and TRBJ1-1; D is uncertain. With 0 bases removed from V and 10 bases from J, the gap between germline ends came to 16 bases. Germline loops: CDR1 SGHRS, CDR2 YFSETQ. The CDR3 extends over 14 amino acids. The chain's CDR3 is CASSLESGPGGAFF. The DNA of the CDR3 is TGCGCCAGCAGCTTGGAGTCAGGCCCGGGAGGAGCTTTCTTT.

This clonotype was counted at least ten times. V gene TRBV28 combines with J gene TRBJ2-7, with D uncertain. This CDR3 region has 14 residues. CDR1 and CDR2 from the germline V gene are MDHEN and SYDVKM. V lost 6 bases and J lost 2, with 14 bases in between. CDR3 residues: CASSYGEPAYEQYF. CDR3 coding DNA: TGTGCCAGCAGCTATGGGGAACCAGCCTACGAGCAGTACTTC.

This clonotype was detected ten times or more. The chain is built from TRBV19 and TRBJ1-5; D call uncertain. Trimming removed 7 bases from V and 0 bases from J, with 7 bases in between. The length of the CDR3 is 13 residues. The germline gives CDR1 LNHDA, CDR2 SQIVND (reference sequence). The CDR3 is CASNQFSNQPQHF. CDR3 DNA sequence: TGTGCCAGTAATCAGTTTAGCAATCAGCCCCAGCATTTT. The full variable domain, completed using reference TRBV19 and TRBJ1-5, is DGGITQSPKYLFRKEGQNVTLSCEQNLNHDAMYWYRQDPGQGLRLIYYSQIVNDFQKGDIAEGYSVSREKKESFPLTVTSAQKNPTAFYLCASNQFSNQPQHFGDGTRLSIL.

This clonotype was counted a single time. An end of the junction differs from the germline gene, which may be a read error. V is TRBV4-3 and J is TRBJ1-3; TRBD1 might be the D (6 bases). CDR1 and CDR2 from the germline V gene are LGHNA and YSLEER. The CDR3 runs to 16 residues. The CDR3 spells CASSQDRLRNGDTIYF. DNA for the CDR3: TGCGCCAGCAGCCAGGACAGACTACGAAATGGAGACACCATATATTTT.

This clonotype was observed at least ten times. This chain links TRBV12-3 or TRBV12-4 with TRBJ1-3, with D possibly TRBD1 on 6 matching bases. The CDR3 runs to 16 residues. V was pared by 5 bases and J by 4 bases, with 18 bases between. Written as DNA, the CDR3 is TGTGCCAGCAGTGGAGTACTACAGGGTCCCGGAAACACCATATATTTT. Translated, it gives CASSGVLQGPGNTIYF.

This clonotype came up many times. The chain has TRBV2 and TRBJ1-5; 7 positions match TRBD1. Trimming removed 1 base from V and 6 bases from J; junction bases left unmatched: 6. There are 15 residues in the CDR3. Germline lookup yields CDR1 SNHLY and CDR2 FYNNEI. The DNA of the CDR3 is TGTGCCAGCAGTGAAGGACAGGGTAACCCTCAGCCCCAGCATTTT. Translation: CASSEGQGNPQPQHF.

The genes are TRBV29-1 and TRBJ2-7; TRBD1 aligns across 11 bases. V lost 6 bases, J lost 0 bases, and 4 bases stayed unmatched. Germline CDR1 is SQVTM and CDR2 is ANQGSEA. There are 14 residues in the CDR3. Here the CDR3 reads CSVHGQGASYEQYF. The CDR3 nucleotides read TGCAGCGTGCACGGACAGGGGGCCTCCTACGAGCAGTACTTC.

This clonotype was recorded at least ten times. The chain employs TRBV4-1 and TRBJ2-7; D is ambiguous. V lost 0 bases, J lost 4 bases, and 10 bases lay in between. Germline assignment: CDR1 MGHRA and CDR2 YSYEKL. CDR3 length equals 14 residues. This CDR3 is CASSQEEAEYEQYF. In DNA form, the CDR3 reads TGCGCCAGCAGCCAAGAAGAGGCGGAGTACGAGCAGTACTTC.

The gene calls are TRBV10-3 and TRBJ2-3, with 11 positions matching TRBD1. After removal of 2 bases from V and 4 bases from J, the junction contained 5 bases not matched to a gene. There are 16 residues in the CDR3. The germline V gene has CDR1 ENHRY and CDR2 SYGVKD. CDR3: CAISEGQGALSDTQYF. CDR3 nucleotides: TGTGCCATCAGTGAGGGACAGGGGGCCCTTTCAGATACGCAGTATTTT.

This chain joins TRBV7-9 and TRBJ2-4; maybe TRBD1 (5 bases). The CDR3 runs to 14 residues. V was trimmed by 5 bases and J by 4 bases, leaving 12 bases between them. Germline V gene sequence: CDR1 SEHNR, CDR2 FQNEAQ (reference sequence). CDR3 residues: CASSPSTDKNIQYF. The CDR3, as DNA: TGTGCCAGCAGCCCGTCGACAGATAAAAACATTCAGTACTTC.

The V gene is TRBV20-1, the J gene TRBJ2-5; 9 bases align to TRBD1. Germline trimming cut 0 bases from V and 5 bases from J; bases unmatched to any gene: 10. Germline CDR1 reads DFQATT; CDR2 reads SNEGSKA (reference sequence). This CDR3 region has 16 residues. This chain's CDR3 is CSARDIRDRVRETQYF. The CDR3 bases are TGCAGTGCTAGAGATATCCGGGACAGGGTACGGGAGACCCAGTACTTC.

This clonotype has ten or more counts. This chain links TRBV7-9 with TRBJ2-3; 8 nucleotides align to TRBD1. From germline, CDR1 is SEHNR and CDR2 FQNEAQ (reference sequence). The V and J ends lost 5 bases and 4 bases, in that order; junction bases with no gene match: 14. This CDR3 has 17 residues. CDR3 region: CASSRSAGQGVPDTQYF. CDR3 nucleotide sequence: TGTGCCAGCAGCCGATCGGCCGGACAGGGTGTCCCAGATACGCAGTATTTT.

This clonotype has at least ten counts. CDR3 residues: CASSLGPNRSSGANVLTF. CDR3 bases: TGTGCCAGCAGCTTGGGACCGAATCGAAGCTCTGGGGCCAACGTCCTGACTTTC. V usage is TRBV5-5 and J usage is TRBJ2-6; D is undetermined. CDR1 is SGHKS and CDR2 is YYEKEE in the germline V gene (reference sequence). V gave up 0 bases and J gave up 0 bases, with 13 bases separating them. CDR3 size: 18 residues.

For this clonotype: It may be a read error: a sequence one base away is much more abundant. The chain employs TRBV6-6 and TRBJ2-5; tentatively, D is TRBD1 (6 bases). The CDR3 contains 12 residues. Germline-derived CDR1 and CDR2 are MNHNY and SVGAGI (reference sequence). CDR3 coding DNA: TGTGCCAGCAGTCCCCACCAGGGGACCCAGCACTTC. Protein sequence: CASSPHQGTQHF.

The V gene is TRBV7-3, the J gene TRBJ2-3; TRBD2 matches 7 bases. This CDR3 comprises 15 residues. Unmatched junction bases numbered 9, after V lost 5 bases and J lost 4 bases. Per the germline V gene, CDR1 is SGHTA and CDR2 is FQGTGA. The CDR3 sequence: CASSRGSGTSDTQYF. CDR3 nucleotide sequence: TGTGCCAGCAGCCGAGGAAGCGGGACCTCAGATACGCAGTATTTT. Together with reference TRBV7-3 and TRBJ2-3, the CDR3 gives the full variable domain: GAGVSQTPSNKVTEKGKYVELRCDPISGHTALYWYRQSLGQGPEFLIYFQGTGAADDSGLPNDRFFAVRPEGSVSTLKIQRTERGDSAVYLCASSRGSGTSDTQYFGPGTRLTVL.

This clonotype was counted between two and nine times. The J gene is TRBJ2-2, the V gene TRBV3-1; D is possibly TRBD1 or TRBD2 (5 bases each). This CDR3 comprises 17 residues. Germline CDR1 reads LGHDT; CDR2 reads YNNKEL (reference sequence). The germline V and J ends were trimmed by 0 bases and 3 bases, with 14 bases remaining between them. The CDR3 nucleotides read TGTGCCAGCAGCCAAGATTCAGAGAGGGGCCACACCGGGGAGCTGTTTTTT. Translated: CASSQDSERGHTGELFF.

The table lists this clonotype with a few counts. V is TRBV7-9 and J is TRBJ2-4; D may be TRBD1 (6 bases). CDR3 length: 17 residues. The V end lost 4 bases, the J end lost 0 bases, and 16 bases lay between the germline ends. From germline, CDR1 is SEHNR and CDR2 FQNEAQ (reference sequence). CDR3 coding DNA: TGTGCCAGCAGCTGGGGAGAGACAGGACTAGCCAAAAACATTCAGTACTTC. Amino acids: CASSWGETGLAKNIQYF.

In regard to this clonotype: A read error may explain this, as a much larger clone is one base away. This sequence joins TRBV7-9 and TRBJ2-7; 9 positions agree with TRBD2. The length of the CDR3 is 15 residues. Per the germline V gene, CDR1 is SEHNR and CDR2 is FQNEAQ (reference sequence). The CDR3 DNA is TGTGCCAGCAGCCAGGGGCCTAGCGGGAACTACGGGCAGTACTTC. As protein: CASSQGPSGNYGQYF.

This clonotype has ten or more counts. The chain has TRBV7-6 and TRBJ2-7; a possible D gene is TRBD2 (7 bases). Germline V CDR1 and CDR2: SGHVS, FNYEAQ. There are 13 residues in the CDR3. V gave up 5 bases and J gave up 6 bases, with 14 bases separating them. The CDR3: CASSPTGGGEQYF. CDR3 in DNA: TGTGCCAGCAGCCCCACGGGGGGCGGCGAGCAGTACTTC.

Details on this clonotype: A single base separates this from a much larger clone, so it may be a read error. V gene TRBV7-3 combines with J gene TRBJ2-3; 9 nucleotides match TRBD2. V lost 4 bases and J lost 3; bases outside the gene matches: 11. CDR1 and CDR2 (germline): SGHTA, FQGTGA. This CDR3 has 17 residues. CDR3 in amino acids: CASSSGLAGMQTDTQYF. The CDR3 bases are TGTGCCAGCAGCTCTGGCCTAGCGGGGATGCAAACAGATACGCAGTATTTT. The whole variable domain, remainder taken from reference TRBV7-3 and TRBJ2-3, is GAGVSQTPSNKVTEKGKYVELRCDPISGHTALYWYRQSLGQGPEFLIYFQGTGAADDSGLPNDRFFAVRPEGSVSTLKIQRTERGDSAVYLCASSSGLAGMQTDTQYFGPGTRLTVL.

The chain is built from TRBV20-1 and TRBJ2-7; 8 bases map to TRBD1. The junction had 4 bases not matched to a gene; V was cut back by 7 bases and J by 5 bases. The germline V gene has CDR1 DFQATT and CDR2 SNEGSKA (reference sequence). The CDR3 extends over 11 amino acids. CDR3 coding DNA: TGCAGTGGGACAGGGTCTAACGAGCAGTACTTC. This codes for CSGTGSNEQYF.

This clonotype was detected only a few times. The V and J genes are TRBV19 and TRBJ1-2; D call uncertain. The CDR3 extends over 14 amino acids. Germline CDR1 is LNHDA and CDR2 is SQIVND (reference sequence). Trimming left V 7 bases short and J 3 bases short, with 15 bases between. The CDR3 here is CASTEVGNDYGYTF. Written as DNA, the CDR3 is TGTGCCAGTACCGAAGTGGGGAACGACTATGGCTACACCTTC.

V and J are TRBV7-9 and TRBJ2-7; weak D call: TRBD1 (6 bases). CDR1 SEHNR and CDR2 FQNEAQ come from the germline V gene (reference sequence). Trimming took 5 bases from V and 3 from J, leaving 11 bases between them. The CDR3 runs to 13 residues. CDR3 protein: CASSRDINYEQYF. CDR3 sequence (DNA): TGTGCCAGCAGCCGGGACATCAACTACGAGCAGTACTTC.

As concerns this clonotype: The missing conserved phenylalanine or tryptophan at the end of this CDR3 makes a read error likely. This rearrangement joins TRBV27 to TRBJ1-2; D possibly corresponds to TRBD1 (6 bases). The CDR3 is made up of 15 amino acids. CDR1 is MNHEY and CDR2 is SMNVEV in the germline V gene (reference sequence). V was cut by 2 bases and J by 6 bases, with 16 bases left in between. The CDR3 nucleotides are TGTGCCAGCAGTTTAAGAGGGCAGGGGAGCCATGGCTACACCTCC. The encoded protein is CASSLRGQGSHGYTS.

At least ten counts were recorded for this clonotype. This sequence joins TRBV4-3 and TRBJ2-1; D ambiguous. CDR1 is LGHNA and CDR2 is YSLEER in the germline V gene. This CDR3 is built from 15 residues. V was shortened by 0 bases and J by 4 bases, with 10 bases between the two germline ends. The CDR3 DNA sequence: TGCGCCAGCAGCCAAGAGGCCAGAGAATACAATGAGCAGTTCTTC. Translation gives CASSQEAREYNEQFF.

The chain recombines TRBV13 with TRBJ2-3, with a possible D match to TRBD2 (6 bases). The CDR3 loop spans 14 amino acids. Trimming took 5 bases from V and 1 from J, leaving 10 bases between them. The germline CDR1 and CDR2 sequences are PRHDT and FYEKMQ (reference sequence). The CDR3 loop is CASSHPGGTDTQYF. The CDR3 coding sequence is TGTGCCAGCAGCCACCCGGGGGGCACAGATACGCAGTATTTT.